Listed below are T cell receptor beta chains from one sample, sequenced in a study of OX40 agonist ivuxolimab in advanced cancers. Clones were sequenced by immunoSEQ multiplex PCR, and TCRdb holds only the in-frame ones, with some missing. Of around 150,000 clones listed, around 94% are singletons. This specimen consisted of CD4+ or CD8+ T cells sorted from blood, obtained in a trial of the OX40 agonist ivuxolimab. Receptor source: an adult with an advanced solid tumor such as melanoma, head and neck, liver or kidney cancer. The CDR3 runs from the conserved cysteine through the conserved F or W. A D gene is named only where the DNA matches it firmly. The size entry is marked missing in some rows and otherwise reads once, few, many or a size class.

TRBV18,.,.,TRBJ1-5,TGTGCCAGCTCAGCCGACAGGACCTATCAGCCCCAGCATTTT,CASSADRTYQPQHF
TRBV19,.,.,TRBJ1-2,TGTGCCAGTAGTATACTTCGTGGGGGGCGCGAAGAGGGCTACACCTTC,CASSILRGGREEGYTF
TRBV5-1,few,.,TRBJ1-5,TGCGCCAGCAGCTTGGCCGGACAGTTCAATCAGCCCCAGCATTTT,CASSLAGQFNQPQHF
TRBV7-2,.,.,TRBJ2-3,TGTGCCAGCAGCTTCCACACAGATACGCAGTATTTT,CASSFHTDTQYF
TRBV6-1,.,TRBD1,TRBJ1-2,TGTGCCAGCAGTGAACGGCTGGGACAGGGGACAGCTGGCTACACCTTC,CASSERLGQGTAGYTF
TRBV10-3,.,TRBD2,TRBJ2-3,TGTGCCATCAAACCGGGACTAGCGGGAGGGCCGACAGATACGCAGTATTTT,CAIKPGLAGGPTDTQYF
TRBV4-3,few,.,TRBJ2-7,TGCGCCAGCAGCCGAACACACATCGACGAGCAGTACTTC,CASSRTHIDEQYF
TRBV19,.,.,TRBJ1-3,TGTGCCAGTAGTAGGGGGTTCGGAAACACCATATATTTT,CASSRGFGNTIYF
TRBV5-5,.,.,TRBJ2-7,TGTGCCTCAGGGAGAGCCGCGGTCAACGAGCAGTACTTC,CASGRAAVNEQYF
TRBV19,.,.,TRBJ2-3,TGTGCCAGTAGTCCCCCCTATAGCACAGATACGCAGTATTTT,CASSPPYSTDTQYF
TRBV6-1,.,.,TRBJ1-5,TGTGCCAGCAGTGAAGTTCCCAGCAATCAGCCCCAGCATTTT,CASSEVPSNQPQHF
TRBV18,.,TRBD1,TRBJ2-3,TGTGCCAGCTCACCCCCGACAGGGGGCCACTCCACAGATACGCAGTATTTT,CASSPPTGGHSTDTQYF
TRBV7-9,.,TRBD2,TRBJ2-3,TGTGCCAGCAGGGCCGGGGGGGCCCCGCGGTATTTT,CASRAGGAPRYF
TRBV6-4,once,.,TRBJ2-1,TGTGCCAGCAGTGCTTTGCTTGGGGGCAATGAGCAGTTCTTC,CASSALLGGNEQFF
TRBV27,.,.,TRBJ1-4,TGTGCCAGCAGTTTTAACGGGGCTAATGAAAAACTGTTTTTT,CASSFNGANEKLFF
TRBV19,.,TRBD1,TRBJ2-7,TGTGCCAGTAGTGACGGGACAGGGGCTCTTTTCGAGCAGTACTTC,CASSDGTGALFEQYF
TRBV5-1,.,.,TRBJ2-1,TGCGCCAGCAGCGGGAGATCAGGGGGGAGCTCCTACAATGAGCAGTTCTTC,CASSGRSGGSSYNEQFF
TRBV10-3,.,.,TRBJ1-3,TGTGCCATCAGTGGGGAGACAGTTTACTCTGGAAACACCATATATTTT,CAISGETVYSGNTIYF
TRBV7-8,.,TRBD2,TRBJ2-1,TGTGCCAGCAGCACTAGAACCGGGACTAGCGGGAGCGTCTACAATGAGCAGTTCTTC,CASSTRTGTSGSVYNEQFF
TRBV5-1,.,.,TRBJ2-7,TGCGCCAGCAGCCTGGGGGTGGGCCGGGGGACCTACGAGCAGTACTTC,CASSLGVGRGTYEQYF
TRBV14,.,.,TRBJ2-3,TGTGCCAGCAGCCAAGTTATTGGGACCTTGGCAGATACGCAGTATTTT,CASSQVIGTLADTQYF
TRBV5-1,.,TRBD1,TRBJ2-4,TGCGCCAGCAGCTTGGGGACAGGGGCGCCGGGTGTGAACATTCAGTACTTC,CASSLGTGAPGVNIQYF
TRBV11-3,.,TRBD1,TRBJ2-2,TGTGCCAGCAGCTTCCAGGGGGCGAGCACCGGGGAGCTGTTTTTT,CASSFQGASTGELFF
TRBV13,.,TRBD1,TRBJ1-1,TGTGCCAGCAGCTTGGGGACAGGGCGAGGGACTGAAGCTTTCTTT,CASSLGTGRGTEAFF
TRBV5-4,.,TRBD1,TRBJ1-2,TGTGCCAGCAGCCCGGACAGGGGCCCCTATGGCTACACCTTC,CASSPDRGPYGYTF
TRBV7-9,.,.,TRBJ2-7,TGTGCCAGCAGCTCCAGGGCCCCATACGAGCAGTACTTC,CASSSRAPYEQYF
TRBV10-3,.,TRBD2,TRBJ2-1,TGTGCCATCAGTGAGGGAAGGCAGCGGGGGGGCCGCGATGAGCAGTTCTTC,CAISEGRQRGGRDEQFF
TRBV27,.,TRBD2,TRBJ2-7,TGTGCCAGCAGTCGAACCAGCGGGACCGCCGAAGTCTACGAGCAGTACTTC,CASSRTSGTAEVYEQYF
TRBV6-5,.,TRBD2,TRBJ2-7,TGTGCCAGCAGTCTAAGCGGGGGAGCGTACGAGCAGTACTTC,CASSLSGGAYEQYF
TRBV28,.,.,TRBJ1-5,TGTGCCAGCATTGGAGGCGGGTTAAGAAATCAGCCCCAGCATTTT,CASIGGGLRNQPQHF
TRBV7-2,.,.,TRBJ1-4,TGTGCCAGCAGGTCCACAGGCTATAATGAAAAACTGTTTTTT,CASRSTGYNEKLFF
TRBV5-5,.,.,TRBJ1-2,TGTGCCAGCAGCTTGCGGGCTGGGGGCAATGGCTACACCTTC,CASSLRAGGNGYTF
TRBV30,few,.,TRBJ2-7,TGTGCCTGGAGTGACGGGAGCTCCTACGAGCAGTACTTC,CAWSDGSSYEQYF
TRBV21-1,.,.,TRBJ1-2,TGTGCCAGCAGCAAAGGCTGTAAAGTAGGACTCTATGGCTACACCTTC,CASSKGCKVGLYGYTF
TRBV7-6,once,TRBD1,TRBJ2-7,TGTGCCAGCAGCCTAAGGACAGGGGTTTCCTACGAGCAGTACTTC,CASSLRTGVSYEQYF
TRBV4-1,.,TRBD1,TRBJ1-3,TGCGCCAGCAGCCAAGACTCGACAGGGGGAAACACCATATATTTT,CASSQDSTGGNTIYF
TRBV4-3,.,.,TRBJ2-7,TGCGCCAGCGGCCTAACTCGTGGGGAGCAGTACTTC,CASGLTRGEQYF
TRBV25-1,.,TRBD1,TRBJ2-7,TGTGCCAGCAGTGAATATAGGGCAGGGGGTCGGGACGAGCAGTACTTC,CASSEYRAGGRDEQYF
TRBV10-3,.,TRBD1,TRBJ1-1,TGTGCCATCAATGGACAGGGTGGCACTGAAGCTTTCTTT,CAINGQGGTEAFF
TRBV4-1,few,.,TRBJ2-4,TGCGCCAGCAGCCAAGATAGGGCTGGGGGCCTAAACATTCAGTACTTC,CASSQDRAGGLNIQYF
TRBV5-5,.,.,TRBJ1-2,TGTGCCAGCAGCTTTGGGCAATCGACTTACTATGGCTACACCTTC,CASSFGQSTYYGYTF
TRBV6-5,once,.,TRBJ1-2,TGTGCCAGCAGTTACGTCGCAGGGACCTATGGCTACACCTTC,CASSYVAGTYGYTF
TRBV15,.,TRBD2,TRBJ2-3,TGTGCCACCAGCAGCGGTGTGGCGGGAGGAACAGATACGCAGTATTTT,CATSSGVAGGTDTQYF
TRBV7-6,.,TRBD2,TRBJ2-2,TGTGCCAGCAGCTTAGGCGGGAGAGGGACCGGGGAGCTGTTTTTT,CASSLGGRGTGELFF
TRBV5-1,.,TRBD2,TRBJ2-3,TGCGCCAGCAGCTTCGAACGGGGGGAAACAGATACGCAGTATTTT,CASSFERGETDTQYF
TRBV7-2,.,.,TRBJ2-5,TGTGCCAGCAGCTTATCGGGGACCCAGTACTTC,CASSLSGTQYF
TRBV2,.,.,TRBJ1-5,TGTGCCAGCAGCCGGGATGGCAATCAGCCCCAGCATTTT,CASSRDGNQPQHF
TRBV7-8,.,TRBD2,TRBJ2-4,TGTGCCAGCAGCTTAGCGCGGGGGGTTGGGTCCAAAAACATTCAGTACTTC,CASSLARGVGSKNIQYF
TRBV11-3,.,TRBD2,TRBJ2-5,TGTGCCAGCAGCTTAGGGGATCGGCGGGGGGGAGGAGAGACCCAGTACTTC,CASSLGDRRGGGETQYF
TRBV14,.,TRBD1,TRBJ2-5,TGTGCCAGCAGCCAGCGCCCGGGACAGGGAGGATGGGAGACCCAGTACTTC,CASSQRPGQGGWETQYF
TRBV27,once,.,TRBJ2-2,TGTGCCAGCAGTTTAAAGTCAGGGGTCACCGGGGAGCTGTTTTTT,CASSLKSGVTGELFF
TRBV5-4,.,TRBD1,TRBJ2-3,TGTGCCAGCAGCTTGCCCCGACAGGGAACAGGCACAGATACGCAGTATTTT,CASSLPRQGTGTDTQYF
TRBV7-2,.,.,TRBJ1-5,TGTGCCAGCAGCCGACCAGGGTTACGTGGCAATCAGCCCCAGCATTTT,CASSRPGLRGNQPQHF
TRBV4-2,.,.,TRBJ1-3,TGTGCCAGCAGCCAAGATGGGGGGCCTGGAAACACCATATATTTT,CASSQDGGPGNTIYF
TRBV5-1,.,TRBD1,TRBJ2-7,TGCGCCAGCAGGCCTGGGACAGCCTACGAGCAGTACTTC,CASRPGTAYEQYF
TRBV11-3,.,.,TRBJ2-2,TGTGCCAGCAGCTTAGCCCAGGGGGGGACGAACACCGGGGAGCTGTTTTTT,CASSLAQGGTNTGELFF
TRBV7-9,few,.,TRBJ1-1,TGTGCCAGCAGCCCCGCGGTGGGCACTGAAGCTTTCTTT,CASSPAVGTEAFF